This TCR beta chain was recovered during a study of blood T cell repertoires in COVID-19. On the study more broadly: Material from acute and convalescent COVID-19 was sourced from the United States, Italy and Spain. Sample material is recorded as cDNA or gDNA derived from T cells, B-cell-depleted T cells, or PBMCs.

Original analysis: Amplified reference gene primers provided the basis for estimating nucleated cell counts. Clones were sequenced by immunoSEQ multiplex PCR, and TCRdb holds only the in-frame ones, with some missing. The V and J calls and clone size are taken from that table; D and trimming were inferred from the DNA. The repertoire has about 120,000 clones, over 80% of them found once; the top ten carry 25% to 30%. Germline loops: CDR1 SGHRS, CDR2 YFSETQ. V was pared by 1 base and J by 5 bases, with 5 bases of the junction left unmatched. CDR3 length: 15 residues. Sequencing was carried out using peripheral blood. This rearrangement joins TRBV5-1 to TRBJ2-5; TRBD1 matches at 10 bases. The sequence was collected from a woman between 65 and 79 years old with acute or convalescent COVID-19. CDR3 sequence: CASSLTGQGVETQYF. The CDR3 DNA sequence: TGCGCCAGCAGCTTGACCGGACAGGGGGTTGAGACCCAGTACTTC.